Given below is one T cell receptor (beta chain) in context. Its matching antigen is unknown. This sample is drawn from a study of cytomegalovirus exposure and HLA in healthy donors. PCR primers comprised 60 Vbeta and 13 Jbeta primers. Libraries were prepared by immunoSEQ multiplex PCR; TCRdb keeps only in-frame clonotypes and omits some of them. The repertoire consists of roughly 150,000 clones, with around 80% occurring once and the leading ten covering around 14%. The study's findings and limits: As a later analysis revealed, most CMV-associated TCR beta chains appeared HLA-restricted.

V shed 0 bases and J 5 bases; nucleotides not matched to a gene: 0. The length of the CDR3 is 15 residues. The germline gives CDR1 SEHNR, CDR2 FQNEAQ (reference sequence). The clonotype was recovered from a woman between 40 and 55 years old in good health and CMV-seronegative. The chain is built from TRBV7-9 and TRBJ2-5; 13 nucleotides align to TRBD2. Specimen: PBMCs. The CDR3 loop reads CASSLAGLAGETQYF. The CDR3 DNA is TGTGCCAGCAGCTTAGCGGGACTAGCGGGGGAGACCCAGTACTTC.